These 26 T cell receptor beta chains share one sample of origin, sequenced in a study of identical twins. TCRdb redid the calling of the 5' RACE reads with MiXCR, one entry per CDR3 protein. This sample yields 550,000 to 800,000 distinct CDR3 sequences, of which just over 7% are seen a single time; about 1.5% belongs to the top ten. In addition, the sample was reused for a study of yellow fever vaccine responses in identical twins.

Sequencing input: PBMCs. The receptors shown here come from a woman aged 18-29 years in good health.

In its sample, this clonotype was seen many times. This chain connects TRBV7-3 to TRBJ2-2, with D maybe TRBD2 (6 bases). The CDR3 consists of 15 residues. V dropped 3 bases and J dropped 4 bases, with 12 bases sitting between them. Germline lookup yields CDR1 SGHTA and CDR2 FQGTGA. The CDR3 loop is CASSLTGGVTGELFF. DNA for the CDR3: TGTGCCAGCAGCTTGACCGGAGGGGTCACCGGGGAGCTGTTTTTT. Together with reference TRBV7-3 and TRBJ2-2, the CDR3 gives the full variable domain: GAGVSQTPSNKVTEKGKYVELRCDPISGHTALYWYRQSLGQGPEFLIYFQGTGAADDSGLPNDRFFAVRPEGSVSTLKIQRTERGDSAVYLCASSLTGGVTGELFFGEGSRLTVL.

A few counts support this clonotype. The chain carries TRBV20-1 and TRBJ2-7; possibly TRBD1 for D (8 bases). The V and J ends lost 4 bases and 3 bases respectively, with 13 bases between them. The CDR3 runs 13 residues. Germline V gives CDR1 DFQATT, CDR2 SNEGSKA (reference sequence). The CDR3 bases are TGCAGTGCTATTAACAGGGGGGGCTACGAGCAGTACGTC. Its protein product is CSAINRGGYEQYV.

The chain uses TRBV6-7 and TRBJ2-2; possible D gene TRBD1, 6 bases. TRBV6-7 is reported as an ORF; its role is uncertain. The CDR3 spans 15 residues. V lost 9 bases and J 6 bases, leaving 20 bases between the germline ends. CDR3 region: CARESYDRFPGELFF. The DNA of the CDR3 is TGTGCCAGGGAAAGCTACGACAGGTTCCCCGGGGAGCTGTTTTTT.

This clonotype was recorded a few times. The chain combines TRBV12-3 or TRBV12-4 with TRBJ1-3, with 11 bases fitting TRBD1. The CDR3 contains 15 residues. V gave up 6 bases and J gave up 2 bases; unmatched junction bases: 3. The CDR3 nucleotides read TGTGCCAGCAGCTGGACAGGGGGCGCTGGAAACACCATATATTTT. Translated: CASSWTGGAGNTIYF.

This clonotype was seen at least ten times. The CDR3 nucleotides are TGCGCCAGCACCTCGGGGGGCTACGAGCAGTACTTC. Its protein product is CASTSGGYEQYF. V and J are TRBV5-1 and TRBJ2-7; 7 bases line up with TRBD2. This CDR3 is 12 amino acids long. Looked up from germline, CDR1 is SGHRS and CDR2 is YFSETQ. The ends lost 6 bases at V and 3 bases at J; junction bases unmatched: 3.

J is TRBJ2-2 and V is TRBV5-1; 10 bases agree with TRBD2. This CDR3 comprises 16 residues. Germline V lookup: CDR1 SGHRS, CDR2 YFSETQ. V lost 1 base, J lost 7 bases, and 7 bases stayed unmatched. The CDR3 protein is CASSLTSGNVRGELFF. The CDR3 DNA sequence: TGCGCCAGCAGCTTGACTAGCGGGAACGTTCGCGGGGAGCTGTTTTTT.

The chain recombines TRBV15 with TRBJ2-7, with D perhaps TRBD1 (5 bases). Germline lookup yields CDR1 LNHNV and CDR2 YYDKDF (reference sequence). V gave up 0 bases and J gave up 2 bases, with 14 bases separating them. The CDR3 is made up of 16 amino acids. The CDR3 sequence: CATSREPDTLTYEQYF. For the CDR3, the DNA is TGTGCCACCAGCAGAGAACCGGACACCTTAACCTACGAGCAGTACTTC.

This clonotype was seen more than once but under ten times. The chain carries TRBV7-2 and TRBJ2-1; TRBD2 matches at 8 bases. The CDR3 loop spans 15 amino acids. The V gene end was trimmed by 1 base and the J gene end by 7 bases; junction bases not matched to a gene: 6. Germline-derived CDR1 and CDR2 are SGHTA and FQGNSA. CDR3 DNA sequence: TGTGCCAGCAGCTTAGTGGGGACTAGTCTAAATGAGCAGTTCTTC. Translated, it gives CASSLVGTSLNEQFF. The full variable domain, its missing parts supplied by reference TRBV7-2 and TRBJ2-1, is GAGVSQSPSNKVTEKGKDVELRCDPISGHTALYWYRQSLGQGLEFLIYFQGNSAPDKSGLPSDRFSAERTGGSVSTLTIQRTQQEDSAVYLCASSLVGTSLNEQFFGPGTRLTVL.

The chain carries TRBV11-2 and TRBJ2-7; D unclear. The CDR3 consists of 13 residues. Trimming shortened V by 1 base and J by 5 bases, and 9 bases separated the two germline ends. CDR1 and CDR2 from the germline V gene are SGHAT and FQNNGV. For the CDR3, the DNA is TGTGCCAGCAGCTTAGTGCAGGACCACGAGCAGTACGTC. Its translation: CASSLVQDHEQYV.

This chain uses TRBV9 with TRBJ2-2; D possibly corresponds to TRBD2 (6 bases). CDR1 is SGDLS, CDR2 YYNGEE, per germline. This CDR3 comprises 15 residues. Trimming removed 2 bases from V and 1 base from J, with 9 bases in between. The CDR3 DNA reads TGTGCCAGCAGCGTTTTCGGGAGGAACACCGGGGAGCTGTTTTTT. It is translated as CASSVFGRNTGELFF. The full variable domain, with the rest looked up from reference TRBV9 and TRBJ2-2, is DSGVTQTPKHLITATGQRVTLRCSPRSGDLSVYWYQQSLDQGLQFLIQYYNGEERAKGNILERFSAQQFPDLHSELNLSSLELGDSALYFCASSVFGRNTGELFFGEGSRLTVL.

In its sample, this clonotype was seen a few times. The J gene is TRBJ2-3, the V gene TRBV10-3; D might be TRBD1 (6 bases). The V and J ends lost 5 bases and 0 bases respectively, with 18 bases between them. This CDR3 is built from 17 residues. The germline V gene has CDR1 ENHRY and CDR2 SYGVKD. In DNA, the CDR3 is TGTGCCATCAGTCTGCCCGGGACAACCACAAGCACAGATACGCAGTATTTT. Residues: CAISLPGTTTSTDTQYF.

The J gene is TRBJ2-7, the V gene TRBV20-1; TRBD1 matches 10 bases. V was clipped by 5 bases and J by 5 bases; unmatched bases: 9. Germline V gives CDR1 DFQATT, CDR2 SNEGSKA (reference sequence). The CDR3 sequence is 14 residues long. The CDR3 protein is CSALAPGQGNEQYV. In DNA, the CDR3 is TGCAGTGCTTTGGCCCCGGGACAGGGGAACGAGCAGTACGTC.

This clonotype came up once. The gene calls are TRBV5-1 and TRBJ2-7, with 8 bases that match TRBD1. J was trimmed by 0 bases and V by 1 base; bases with no gene match: 9. In germline, CDR1 is SGHRS, CDR2 YFSETQ. The CDR3 is made up of 17 amino acids. The CDR3 DNA is TGCGCCAGCAGCTTGCGTCCGGGACAGGCGAACTCCTACGAGCAGTACTTC. Translated, it gives CASSLRPGQANSYEQYF.

This clonotype was observed at least ten times. The chain carries TRBV12-3 or TRBV12-4 and TRBJ2-3, with unresolved D. The CDR3 consists of 15 residues. Trimming took off 3 bases at V and 0 bases at J, with 10 bases between the two ends. In DNA form, the CDR3 reads TGTGCCAGCAGTTTTGACGGTGCTAGCACAGATACGCAGTATTTT. Its translation: CASSFDGASTDTQYF.

The chain carries TRBV5-1 and TRBJ2-7; 8 bases map to TRBD2. The CDR3 loop spans 15 amino acids. CDR1 is SGHRS, CDR2 YFSETQ, per germline. V gave up 4 bases and J gave up 4 bases; unmatched junction bases: 10. The CDR3 here is CASSPSGRVGYEQYF. The CDR3 DNA reads TGCGCCAGCAGCCCGAGCGGGAGAGTGGGTTACGAGCAGTACTTC.

With respect to this clonotype: The conserved phenylalanine or tryptophan is not found at the CDR3 terminus, so this likely reflects a read error. The limits of the CDR3 on the DNA are not certain, so only TCRdb's listed CDR3 is given. This chain uses TRBV12-3 or TRBV12-4 with TRBJ1-2; TRBD1 is the table's D call, not checked against the DNA. The CDR3 is 11 residues long, ends included. CDR3 sequence: CASSLDRVYFL.

The CDR3 nucleotides are TGTGCCAGCACTTCCCAGGGGGCGAACACTGAAGCTTTCTTT. This gives the protein CASTSQGANTEAFF. The chain combines TRBV27 with TRBJ1-1, with 8 bases lining up with TRBD1. This CDR3 contains 14 residues. Germline V gene sequence: CDR1 MNHEY, CDR2 SMNVEV (reference sequence). The V gene end was trimmed by 7 bases and the J gene end by 1 base; junction bases not matched to a gene: 5.

This clonotype was found many times. The chain joins TRBV12-3 or TRBV12-4 to TRBJ2-3, with D perhaps matching TRBD1 (5 bases). Trimming left V 7 bases short and J 0 bases short, with 8 bases between. The CDR3 spans 13 residues. CDR3 loop: CASTRQSTDTQYF. The CDR3 DNA reads TGTGCCAGCACTAGACAGAGCACAGATACGCAGTATTTT.

This clonotype has only a few counts. The rearrangement joins TRBV5-1 to TRBJ2-1; tentative D call: TRBD1 (6 bases). Germline V gene data show CDR1 as SGHRS and CDR2 as YFSETQ. The V end lost 4 bases, the J end lost 8 bases, and 10 bases lay between the germline ends. CDR3 size: 12 residues. The CDR3 sequence is CASSQHRDEQFF. The DNA of the CDR3 is TGCGCCAGCAGCCAACACAGGGATGAGCAGTTCTTC.

Ten or more counts support this clonotype. V and J are TRBV12-3 or TRBV12-4 and TRBJ1-3; TRBD1 is a possible D gene (6 bases). The CDR3 is 14 residues long. The ends were cut back, 6 bases at V and 0 bases at J, with 9 bases in the middle. CDR3 in amino acids: CASRVDSSGNTIYF. In DNA, the CDR3 is TGTGCCAGCAGGGTGGACAGCTCTGGAAACACCATATATTTT.

V and J are TRBV20-1 and TRBJ2-1; D is possibly TRBD2 (5 bases). CDR1 DFQATT and CDR2 SNEGSKA come from the germline V gene (reference sequence). The CDR3 length is 12 residues. V was trimmed by 1 base and J by 10 bases, leaving 11 bases between them. CDR3 protein: CSARAGFGEQFF. CDR3 sequence (DNA): TGCAGTGCTAGAGCGGGGTTTGGGGAGCAGTTCTTC.

The chain has TRBV20-1 and TRBJ2-5; TRBD2 agrees at 11 bases. V was pared by 2 bases and J by 2 bases, with 13 bases of the junction left unmatched. Germline V lookup: CDR1 DFQATT, CDR2 SNEGSKA (reference sequence). This CDR3 region has 18 residues. The CDR3 spells CSARWGHSGRVKQETQYF. DNA for the CDR3: TGCAGTGCTAGATGGGGGCATAGCGGGAGGGTTAAACAAGAGACCCAGTACTTC.

The chain employs TRBV3-1 and TRBJ2-1, with 7 bases aligning to TRBD2. The germline V gene has CDR1 LGHDT and CDR2 YNNKEL (reference sequence). The CDR3 spans 14 residues. V shed 2 bases, J shed 8 bases, and the junction held 6 bases outside the gene matches. DNA for the CDR3: TGTGCCAGCAGCCAACGCGGGAGCTTCGATGAGCAGTTCTTC. Its protein is CASSQRGSFDEQFF.

This clonotype was seen ten or more times. The chain is built from TRBV7-3 and TRBJ2-1; 9 bases match TRBD2. Germline CDR1 reads SGHTA; CDR2 reads FQGTGA. The trim removed 4 bases at V and 3 bases at J, leaving 13 bases unmatched. The CDR3 is made up of 18 amino acids. In DNA form, the CDR3 reads TGTGCCAGCAGCTCGCCACGGATAGCGGGAGAAGGCTACAATGAGCAGTTCTTC. This gives the protein CASSSPRIAGEGYNEQFF.

Only a few counts were recorded for this clonotype. The chain links TRBV7-8 to TRBJ2-1, with 7 bases lining up with TRBD2. V shed 0 bases and J 12 bases; nucleotides not matched to a gene: 5. The length of the CDR3 is 13 residues. The V gene's germline CDR1 is SGHVS and CDR2 FQNEAQ. This CDR3 is CASSLAGRGGQFF. As DNA, the CDR3 is TGTGCCAGCAGCTTAGCGGGGAGGGGTGGGCAGTTCTTC.

This clonotype appeared many times. V gene TRBV12-5 combines with J gene TRBJ2-1, with unresolved D. CDR3 size: 14 residues. V was clipped by 1 base and J by 8 bases, with 12 bases between them. CDR1 and CDR2 from the germline V gene are LGHNT and FRNRAP. In DNA form, the CDR3 reads TGTGCTAGTGGTTTGGGGGGTCCTGGATATGAGCAGTTCTTC. Its protein is CASGLGGPGYEQFF.